This T cell receptor beta chain is from a study of blood T cells in healthy people across ages. CDR1 LGHNA and CDR2 YNFKEQ come from the germline V gene. Trimming left V 1 base short and J 8 bases short, with 15 bases between. The CDR3 loop spans 15 amino acids. The study drew donors from healthy Caucasian individuals in Russia aged roughly 6 to 90. Collection of 8.5 to 10 milliliters of peripheral blood was performed for each donor. A second PCR of about 7 to 11 cycles used a sample-barcoded 5' primer and a J-beta primer mix. Each TCR beta cDNA got a 12-nucleotide random molecular identifier. A minimum of 3 million CDR3-containing paired-end reads was obtained for each sample. TCRdb reprocessed the 5' RACE reads with MiXCR, giving one entry per CDR3 protein. The table has around 1,900,000 distinct CDR3 sequences, roughly 43% seen once; the top ten hold more than 20%.

This receptor was taken from a human donor in good health. The chain employs TRBV4-2 and TRBJ2-1; D may be TRBD1 (6 bases). Sequencing was done on a sample of blood. The CDR3 loop is CASSQGPGQYDEQFF. The CDR3 DNA sequence: TGTGCCAGCAGCCAAGGGCCAGGACAGTACGATGAGCAGTTCTTC.